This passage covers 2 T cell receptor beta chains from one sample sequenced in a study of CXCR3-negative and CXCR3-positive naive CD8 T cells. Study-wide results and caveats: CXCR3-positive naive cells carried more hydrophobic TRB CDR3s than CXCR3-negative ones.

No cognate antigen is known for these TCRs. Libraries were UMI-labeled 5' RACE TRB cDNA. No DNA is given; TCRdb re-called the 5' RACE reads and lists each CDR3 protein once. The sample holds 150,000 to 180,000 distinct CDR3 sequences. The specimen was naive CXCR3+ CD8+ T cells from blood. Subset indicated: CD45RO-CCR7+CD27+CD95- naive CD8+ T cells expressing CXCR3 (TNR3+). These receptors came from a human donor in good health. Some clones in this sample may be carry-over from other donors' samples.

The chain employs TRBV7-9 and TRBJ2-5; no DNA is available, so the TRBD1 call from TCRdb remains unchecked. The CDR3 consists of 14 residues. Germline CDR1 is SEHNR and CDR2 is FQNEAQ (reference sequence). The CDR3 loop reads CASSPDRTQETQYF.

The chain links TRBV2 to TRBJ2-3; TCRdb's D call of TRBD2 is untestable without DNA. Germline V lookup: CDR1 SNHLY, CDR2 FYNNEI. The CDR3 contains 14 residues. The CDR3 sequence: CASSRLAGSDTQYF.